These 22 T cell receptor beta chains came from one sample sequenced in a study of cytomegalovirus exposure and HLA in healthy donors. The study ran its PCR with 60 Vbeta and 13 Jbeta primers. The table came from immunoSEQ multiplex PCR; TCRdb's copy has only in-frame clones and leaves some out. The sample consists of approximately 110,000 clones, 78% of them appearing once. Sample: PBMCs. These TCRs come from a man aged 25-40 years in good health and CMV-seronegative.

V gene TRBV18 combines with J gene TRBJ2-1, with D possibly matching TRBD1 (5 bases). The CDR3 extends over 13 amino acids. CDR1 KGHSH and CDR2 LQKENI come from the germline V gene. The germline V and J ends were trimmed by 1 base and 8 bases, with 9 bases remaining between them. The CDR3 DNA sequence: TGTGCCAGCTCACCACAACAGGCCGATGAGCAGTTCTTC. It is translated as CASSPQQADEQFF.

Remarks on this clone: Compared with germline, one end of the junction differs, possibly owing to a read error. V is TRBV6-5 and J is TRBJ2-7; 8 positions agree with TRBD2. Looked up from germline, CDR1 is MNHEY and CDR2 is SVGAGI. CDR3 length: 15 residues. CDR3 coding DNA: TGTGCCGGCAGGCCGACTAGCGCGCACTCCTACGAGCAGTACTTC. Its translation is CAGRPTSAHSYEQYF.

V and J are TRBV9 and TRBJ1-1, with TRBD1 matching over 8 bases. The J segment lost 3 bases and the V segment lost 3 bases, leaving 7 bases of the junction unmatched. Per the germline V gene, CDR1 is SGDLS and CDR2 is YYNGEE. The CDR3 contains 15 residues. CDR3 residues: CASSADRGPYTEAFF. CDR3 nucleotides: TGTGCCAGCAGCGCCGACAGGGGCCCGTACACTGAAGCTTTCTTT.

The chain has TRBV27 and TRBJ2-7; TRBD2 agrees at 8 bases. Germline assignment: CDR1 MNHEY and CDR2 SMNVEV (reference sequence). With V trimmed by 10 bases and J by 2 bases, 7 bases remained unmatched. CDR3 length: 13 amino acids. Here the CDR3 reads CATRAGATYEQYF. For the CDR3, the DNA is TGTGCCACCAGAGCGGGAGCAACCTACGAGCAGTACTTC.

The V gene is TRBV25-1, the J gene TRBJ2-7; 8 bases fit TRBD1. Germline V gives CDR1 MGHDK, CDR2 SYGVNS. This CDR3 has 15 residues. The J segment lost 5 bases and the V segment lost 3 bases, leaving 9 bases of the junction unmatched. The CDR3 DNA reads as TGTGCCAGCAGTGATATGACAGGGGATGTAAACGAGCAGTACTTC. Its protein is CASSDMTGDVNEQYF.

This chain links TRBV6-1 with TRBJ1-2; maybe TRBD1 (5 bases). Germline V lookup: CDR1 MNHNS, CDR2 SASEGT. The ends were cut back, 3 bases at V and 10 bases at J, with 15 bases in the middle. This CDR3 spans 13 amino acids. The CDR3 spells CASSESGTSYYTF. The CDR3 DNA sequence: TGTGCCAGCAGTGAGAGCGGGACTTCCTACTACACCTTC.

V is TRBV6-1 and J is TRBJ2-7; TRBD1 agrees at 9 bases. V lost 4 bases, J lost 2 bases, and 9 bases stayed unmatched. From germline, CDR1 is MNHNS and CDR2 SASEGT. The CDR3 is 16 amino acids. The CDR3 DNA reads TGTGCCAGCAGTGTCGAGGGGGGACAGGGCCCCTACGAGCAGTACTTC. Encoded protein: CASSVEGGQGPYEQYF.

The gene calls are TRBV2 and TRBJ2-4; TRBD2 agrees at 10 bases. The CDR3 spans 16 residues. V gave up 6 bases and J gave up 4 bases; unmatched junction bases: 9. Per germline, CDR1 SNHLY and CDR2 FYNNEI. DNA for the CDR3: TGTGCCAGCAGCGACCAGAGCGGGGGGGGAAAAAACATTCAGTACTTC. It yields the protein CASSDQSGGGKNIQYF.

The chain employs TRBV9 and TRBJ1-2; D gene unclear. Germline CDR1 SGDLS, CDR2 YYNGEE. Trimming left V 1 base short and J 4 bases short, with 5 bases between. The length of the CDR3 is 12 residues. CDR3 coding DNA: TGTGCCAGCAGCGTAAACAGCTATGGCTACACCTTC. This codes for CASSVNSYGYTF.

This clone occurred a few times. The chain links TRBV5-6 to TRBJ2-3; D unresolved. This CDR3 region has 12 residues. V was clipped by 2 bases and J by 2 bases, with 3 bases between them. Germline loops: CDR1 SGHDT, CDR2 YYEEEE. CDR3 sequence reads: CASSFITDTQYF. CDR3 nucleotides: TGTGCCAGCAGCTTCATCACAGATACGCAGTATTTT.

The chain couples TRBV6-5 to TRBJ1-1; TRBD1 is a possible D gene (6 bases). Germline V gives CDR1 MNHEY, CDR2 SVGAGI. V was cut by 6 bases and J by 0 bases, with 14 bases left in between. CDR3 length: 15 residues. This CDR3 is CASRTPTGMNTEAFF. CDR3 bases: TGTGCCAGCAGGACTCCGACAGGAATGAACACTGAAGCTTTCTTT.

This chain uses TRBV13 with TRBJ2-5, with 15 positions matching TRBD2. CDR1 is PRHDT, CDR2 FYEKMQ, per germline (reference sequence). The CDR3 spans 16 residues. V gave up 4 bases and J gave up 7 bases; unmatched junction bases: 7. The CDR3 protein is CASSSGLAGGPGTQYF. The DNA of the CDR3 is TGTGCCAGCAGCTCAGGACTAGCGGGGGGGCCGGGGACCCAGTACTTC.

The rearrangement links TRBV12-5 to TRBJ2-5; 8 positions agree with TRBD2. Germline V CDR1 and CDR2: LGHNT, FRNRAP. J lost 2 bases, V lost 1 base, and 3 bases had no gene match. This CDR3 is 15 amino acids long. The CDR3, as DNA: TGTGCTAGTGGTTTGGGACCTAGCGGGCAAGAGACCCAGTACTTC. Its translation is CASGLGPSGQETQYF.

The chain recombines TRBV6-6 with TRBJ2-1; D is possibly TRBD1 (6 bases). This CDR3 is built from 15 residues. V dropped 5 bases and J dropped 8 bases, with 19 bases sitting between them. Germline-derived CDR1 and CDR2 are MNHNY and SVGAGI (reference sequence). CDR3 nucleotide sequence: TGTGCCAGCAGTCCCGGGTCAGGGGTCGTCCATGAGCAGTTCTTC. Its translation is CASSPGSGVVHEQFF.

The V and J genes are TRBV5-4 and TRBJ2-1; possibly TRBD2 for D (5 bases). Germline CDR1 is SGHNT and CDR2 is YYREEE (reference sequence). CDR3 length: 16 residues. V was cut by 4 bases and J by 1 base, with 15 bases left in between. CDR3 in amino acids: CASSRRTLRSYNEQFF. The CDR3, as DNA: TGTGCCAGCAGCCGAAGGACTCTTCGTTCCTACAATGAGCAGTTCTTC.

V usage is TRBV9 and J usage is TRBJ2-3; possible D gene TRBD2, 6 bases. The CDR3 is 15 amino acids. Trimming removed 2 bases from V and 6 bases from J, with 16 bases in between. The V gene's germline CDR1 is SGDLS and CDR2 YYNGEE. CDR3 sequence: CASSVRGLSLDTQYF. The CDR3, as DNA: TGTGCCAGCAGCGTCCGGGGACTCTCCTTGGATACGCAGTATTTT.

The chain links TRBV18 to TRBJ1-5; D is unclear. The germline CDR1 and CDR2 sequences are KGHSH and LQKENI. The CDR3 is 15 amino acids. The ends were cut back, 1 base at V and 4 bases at J, with 11 bases in the middle. For the CDR3, the DNA is TGTGCCAGCTCACCACGGGGAGTCCGGAATCAGCCCCAGCATTTT. The encoded protein is CASSPRGVRNQPQHF.

V and J are TRBV18 and TRBJ1-4; TRBD1 is a possible D gene (5 bases). V was clipped by 8 bases and J by 3 bases, with 10 bases between them. The V gene's germline CDR1 is KGHSH and CDR2 LQKENI. The CDR3 consists of 13 residues. The CDR3 DNA reads TGTGCCAGCCTAGACAGCGCTAATGAAAAACTGTTTTTT. This sequence encodes CASLDSANEKLFF.

The chain couples TRBV6-4 to TRBJ2-3; TRBD1 aligns across 8 bases. CDR3 length: 13 residues. CDR1 is MRHNA, CDR2 SNTAGT, per germline. With V trimmed by 5 bases and J by 5 bases, 3 bases remained unmatched. DNA for the CDR3: TGTGCCAGCAGTTATACAGGGGGAGATACGCAGTATTTT. Encoded protein: CASSYTGGDTQYF.

On this clone: The same CDR3 can be traced to other DNA sequences in this sample. J is TRBJ1-1 and V is TRBV6-1; possibly TRBD1 for D (5 bases). Deletions cut 2 bases from V and 1 base from J, with 5 bases between. The germline V gene has CDR1 MNHNS and CDR2 SASEGT. The CDR3 extends over 13 amino acids. CDR3 in amino acids: CASSERGNTEAFF. The DNA of the CDR3 is TGTGCCAGCAGTGAAAGGGGGAACACTGAAGCTTTCTTT.

The chain links TRBV2 to TRBJ2-5; D uncertain. The germline V gene encodes CDR1 SNHLY and CDR2 FYNNEI. With 2 bases removed from V and 5 bases from J, the gap between germline ends came to 15 bases. This CDR3 is built from 15 residues. CDR3 nucleotides: TGTGCCAGCAGTGAACGGCGGCAGCTTGGGGAGACCCAGTACTTC. This sequence encodes CASSERRQLGETQYF.

The V and J genes are TRBV6-5 and TRBJ1-4, with D perhaps matching TRBD1 (5 bases). The V gene's germline CDR1 is MNHEY and CDR2 SVGAGI. Trimming removed 0 bases at V and 7 bases at J, with 15 bases between. This CDR3 spans 16 amino acids. The CDR3 DNA follows: TGTGCCAGCAGTTACTCAGGGGCGGGGGTCGGTGAAAAACTGTTTTTT. Its protein product is CASSYSGAGVGEKLFF.